One and the same sample provided the 22 T cell receptor beta chains below, sequenced in a study of blood T cells in healthy people across ages. Then a second PCR, running about 7 to 11 cycles, was carried out with a sample-barcoded 5' primer and a J-beta primer mix. Each CDR3 protein gets one entry after TCRdb re-called the 5' RACE reads with MiXCR. Of approximately 1,000,000 distinct CDR3 sequences in the sample, roughly two fifths were seen once. Specimen: blood. The origin of the receptors is a man between 18 and 29 years old in good health.

This clonotype has more than one count but fewer than ten. The rearrangement joins TRBV5-1 to TRBJ1-1; 7 bases fit TRBD1. J gave up 1 base and V 1 base, and 4 bases lay outside the gene matches. The CDR3 has 15 amino acids. Germline CDR1 and CDR2: SGHRS and YFSETQ. Here the CDR3 DNA reads TGCGCCAGCAGCTTGAGGGGGCCCGGGAACACTGAAGCTTTCTTT. This translates into CASSLRGPGNTEAFF.

This clonotype was seen a handful of times. The V gene is TRBV12-3 or TRBV12-4, the J gene TRBJ2-1, with TRBD2 identical over 8 bases. Trimming removed 4 bases from V and 9 bases from J; junction bases left unmatched: 11. This CDR3 has 15 amino acids. The CDR3 loop reads CASSSQLHREGEQFF. CDR3 sequence (DNA): TGTGCCAGCAGTTCCCAGCTTCATCGGGAGGGTGAGCAGTTCTTC.

The rearrangement joins TRBV10-3 to TRBJ1-4; D not certain. Germline V gene data show CDR1 as ENHRY and CDR2 as SYGVKD. The length of the CDR3 is 13 residues. With 5 bases removed from V and 5 bases from J, the gap between germline ends came to 9 bases. For the CDR3, the DNA is TGTGCCATCAGTTCAGAGAGGAATGAAAAACTGTTTTTT. Translation gives CAISSERNEKLFF.

This clonotype appeared many times. The CDR3 is CASRTSGGANEQFF. CDR3 nucleotides: TGTGCCAGCAGAACAAGCGGGGGGGCCAATGAGCAGTTCTTC. J is TRBJ2-1 and V is TRBV12-3 or TRBV12-4, with 10 bases aligning to TRBD2. The CDR3 is made up of 14 amino acids. V shed 6 bases and J 6 bases; nucleotides not matched to a gene: 5.

The chain couples TRBV20-1 to TRBJ2-1, with D possibly matching TRBD2 (7 bases). CDR1 is DFQATT, CDR2 SNEGSKA, per germline (reference sequence). The CDR3 sequence is 14 residues long. The ends were cut back, 6 bases at V and 5 bases at J, with 17 bases in the middle. Here the CDR3 reads CSALGGGADNEQFF. CDR3 DNA sequence: TGCAGTGCCCTAGGTGGGGGGGCCGACAATGAGCAGTTCTTC.

Worth noting for this clonotype: This clone may be a read error of a much larger clone one base away. V is TRBV7-2 and J is TRBJ1-4; D is uncertain. This CDR3 region has 16 residues. V lost 0 bases and J lost 6, with 14 bases in between. Germline values: CDR1 SGHTA, CDR2 FQGNSA. CDR3 sequence: CASSLAFGGSDEKLFF. The CDR3 nucleotides read TGTGCCAGCAGCTTAGCATTCGGCGGCAGTGATGAAAAACTGTTTTTT. Full variable domain (rest looked up from reference TRBV7-2 and TRBJ1-4): GAGVSQSPSNKVTEKGKDVELRCDPISGHTALYWYRQSLGQGLEFLIYFQGNSAPDKSGLPSDRFSAERTGGSVSTLTIQRTQQEDSAVYLCASSLAFGGSDEKLFFGSGTQLSVL.

This clonotype has ten or more counts. V and J are TRBV29-1 and TRBJ2-3; the D is unclear. V lost 0 bases and J lost 0, with 13 bases in between. CDR1 and CDR2 (germline): SQVTM, ANQGSEA. The length of the CDR3 is 16 residues. CDR3 DNA sequence: TGCAGCGTTGAAGATCAAGATTACCCTAGCACAGATACGCAGTATTTT. This sequence encodes CSVEDQDYPSTDTQYF.

This chain links TRBV7-6 with TRBJ2-7, with 8 bases lining up with TRBD2. The length of the CDR3 is 16 residues. Germline V gene data show CDR1 as SGHVS and CDR2 as FNYEAQ. Trimming cost V 5 bases and J 2 bases; bases outside gene matches: 11. The CDR3 DNA follows: TGTGCCAGCAGCCCCATAGCGGGGACCTCCCCCTACGAGCAGTACTTC. This gives the protein CASSPIAGTSPYEQYF.

This chain connects TRBV20-1 to TRBJ2-5, with 7 bases identical to TRBD2. CDR1 DFQATT and CDR2 SNEGSKA come from the germline V gene (reference sequence). There are 16 residues in the CDR3. J lost 11 bases, V lost 0 bases, and 18 bases had no gene match. The CDR3: CSARDLGGGRYYGQYF. Here the CDR3 DNA reads TGCAGTGCTAGAGATCTAGGCGGGGGAAGATACTACGGGCAGTACTTC.

This clonotype was counted only a few times. The chain joins TRBV12-3 or TRBV12-4 to TRBJ2-5; a possible D gene is TRBD1 (6 bases). With the DNA end fitting TRBJ2-7 better, the J assignment may be wrong. The CDR3 consists of 13 residues. The CDR3 DNA reads as TGTGCCAGCAGTTTAATCCAGGGGTACGAGCAGTACTTC. Amino acid sequence: CASSLIQGYEQYF.

The gene calls are TRBV9 and TRBJ2-2; D is unresolved. The CDR3 sequence is 16 residues long. Germline CDR1 is SGDLS and CDR2 is YYNGEE. V was trimmed by 3 bases and J by 6 bases, leaving 18 bases between them. The CDR3, as DNA: TGTGCCAGCAGCGCCGCCGAGTCGGTTGTGGCCGGGGAGCTGTTTTTT. Protein product: CASSAAESVVAGELFF.

This clonotype was seen only a few times. J is TRBJ2-1 and V is TRBV20-1; 12 bases map to TRBD1. CDR1 DFQATT and CDR2 SNEGSKA come from the germline V gene (reference sequence). This CDR3 is 19 amino acids long. Trimming at V came to 3 bases and at J to 8 bases, leaving 20 bases not matched to a gene. The CDR3: CSASSYFPRTGTGGDEQFF. The CDR3 DNA sequence: TGCAGTGCTAGCTCTTACTTCCCCCGAACCGGGACAGGGGGCGATGAGCAGTTCTTC.

This clonotype was seen a few times. This chain uses TRBV4-2 with TRBJ1-2, with 9 bases matching TRBD1. With V trimmed by 1 base and J by 8 bases, 5 bases remained unmatched. The germline V gene encodes CDR1 LGHNA and CDR2 YNFKEQ. The CDR3 has 14 residues. This chain's CDR3 is CASSQAGTGLGYTF. CDR3 bases: TGTGCCAGCAGCCAAGCCGGGACAGGGCTCGGCTACACCTTC.

This clonotype was detected only once. This rearrangement joins TRBV21-1 to TRBJ1-2. TRBV21-1 is tagged as a pseudogene. CDR3 length: 14 residues. The CDR3 sequence: CASSVHGNNYGYTF. The CDR3 DNA is TGTGCCAGCAGCGTCCATGGCAACAACTATGGCTACACCTTC.

This clonotype was recorded many times. This chain joins TRBV28 and TRBJ2-7; D may correspond to TRBD1 or TRBD2 (6 bases each). V dropped 8 bases and J dropped 3 bases, with 17 bases sitting between them. This CDR3 has 14 amino acids. Germline CDR1 MDHEN, CDR2 SYDVKM. This CDR3 is CASFTEGEDYEQYF. In DNA form, the CDR3 reads TGTGCCAGCTTCACGGAGGGGGAGGACTACGAGCAGTACTTC.

The rearrangement uses TRBV3-1 and TRBJ2-1, with D hard to call. The V gene lost 2 bases and the J gene lost 10 bases, with 12 bases spanning the gap. Germline loops: CDR1 LGHDT, CDR2 YNNKEL (reference sequence). The CDR3 runs to 13 residues. The chain's CDR3 is CASSQYSPYEQFF. DNA of the CDR3: TGTGCCAGCAGCCAATATTCCCCCTACGAGCAGTTCTTC.

This chain uses TRBV20-1 with TRBJ1-5; weak D call: TRBD1 (6 bases). Germline CDR1 and CDR2: DFQATT and SNEGSKA (reference sequence). V was trimmed by 4 bases and J by 0 bases, leaving 10 bases between them. The CDR3 is 14 amino acids. The CDR3 sequence: CSATGQFSNQPQHF. In DNA, the CDR3 is TGCAGTGCTACCGGACAGTTTAGCAATCAGCCCCAGCATTTT.

This clonotype was seen only a few times. The CDR3 loop is CASSSGQGLANEKLFF. The CDR3 DNA reads TGCGCCAGCAGTTCCGGACAGGGGTTAGCTAATGAAAAACTGTTTTTT. The gene calls are TRBV4-3 and TRBJ1-4, with 9 bases identical to TRBD1. Germline CDR1 is LGHNA and CDR2 is YSLEER. CDR3 length: 16 amino acids. After removal of 6 bases from V and 3 bases from J, the junction contained 8 bases not matched to a gene.

The rearrangement links TRBV2 to TRBJ1-4; 7 bases are shared with TRBD1. V shed 6 bases and J 6 bases; nucleotides not matched to a gene: 10. Germline V lookup: CDR1 SNHLY, CDR2 FYNNEI. The CDR3 totals 15 residues. Here the CDR3 DNA reads TGTGCCAGCAGAGACACGGACAGGTTTTATGAAAAACTGTTTTTT. It encodes CASRDTDRFYEKLFF.

V gene TRBV5-5 combines with J gene TRBJ1-2, with D uncertain. V was shortened by 3 bases and J by 4 bases, with 16 bases between the two germline ends. The CDR3 totals 15 residues. CDR1 is SGHKS and CDR2 is YYEKEE in the germline V gene (reference sequence). The CDR3: CASSSSLVDGYGYTF. As DNA, the CDR3 is TGTGCCAGCAGCTCGTCCCTCGTCGATGGCTATGGCTACACCTTC.

The chain recombines TRBV12-3 or TRBV12-4 with TRBJ2-1; TRBD2 agrees at 10 bases. V dropped 6 bases and J dropped 9; count of bases not matched to a gene: 8. This CDR3 comprises 14 residues. The CDR3 sequence is CASRERGGLVEQFF. CDR3 in DNA: TGTGCCAGCAGGGAGCGGGGGGGCCTCGTTGAGCAGTTCTTC.

This clonotype has only a few counts. J is TRBJ1-4 and V is TRBV4-3; D perhaps matches TRBD1 (6 bases). V was clipped by 4 bases and J by 2 bases, with 14 bases between them. Germline CDR1 LGHNA, CDR2 YSLEER. This CDR3 region has 16 residues. This CDR3 is CASSLNRVQTNEKLFF. The CDR3 nucleotides read TGCGCCAGCAGCCTAAACAGGGTTCAGACTAATGAAAAACTGTTTTTT.